The rows below give T cell receptor beta chains drawn from one sample of a study of T cell repertoires in cytomegalovirus infection. Which antigens these TCRs recognize remains unknown. TCRdb reprocessed the reads via MiXCR and lists one record per CDR3 protein. The sample holds fewer than 85,000 distinct CDR3 sequences; 45% to 55% are singletons and the top ten take approximately 93%. Sequences were derived from CD8+ T cells from cultured PBMCs, sampled from culture after CMV antigen stimulation. The origin of the receptors is a human donor in good health (CMV status not recorded). Some clones in this sample may be carry-over from other donors' samples. The CDR3 runs from the conserved cysteine through the conserved F or W. Fields, in order: D gene, V gene, J gene, clone size, CDR3 DNA, CDR3 protein. The D gene is left open where the match is weak. Some rows mark clone size as missing; the rest say once, few, many or name a class of expanded clone.

>TRBD2|TRBV7-8|TRBJ2-1|few
TGTGCCAGCAGCCAGCCTAGCGGCCCCTACAATGAGCAGTTCTTC
CASSQPSGPYNEQFF
>.|TRBV12-3/TRBV12-4|TRBJ2-7|few
TGTGCCAGCAGTTTGGGACTCCACATCGAGCAGTACTTC
CASSLGLHIEQYF
>.|TRBV19|TRBJ1-5|.
TGTGCCAGTAGTCCAGAGCTCGACAGGAACTTGGGGCCCCAGCATTTT
CASSPELDRNLGPQHF
>TRBD2|TRBV7-3|TRBJ2-1|.
TGTGCCAGCAGCTTGGTTCCTAGCGGGAGGTACTCCTACAATGAGCAGTTCTTC
CASSLVPSGRYSYNEQFF
>TRBD2|TRBV7-6|TRBJ2-5|.
TGTGCCAGCAGCTTAAGAGGGACTAGCGGGCCTCAAGAGACCCAGTACTTC
CASSLRGTSGPQETQYF
>TRBD2|TRBV7-6|TRBJ2-7|many
TGTGCCAGCAGCCCGTTGAAGGGGCTAGCGGGAGATTCGGAGCAGTACTTC
CASSPLKGLAGDSEQYF
>.|TRBV7-2|TRBJ2-3|few
TGTGCCAGCGAACCTTGGGGGTTTACAGATACGCAGTATTTT
CASEPWGFTDTQYF
>.|TRBV27|TRBJ1-3|few
TGTGCCAGCAGTTTTGGGGTGCCCGGAAACACCATATATTTT
CASSFGVPGNTIYF
>TRBD2|TRBV7-8|TRBJ2-3|many
TGTGCCAGCAGCTTAGCCGCTAGCGGGAGCACAGATACGCAGTATTTT
CASSLAASGSTDTQYF
>.|TRBV7-6|TRBJ1-1|.
TGTGCCAGCAGCTTAGTGACTGGACCCCTAAGAAATACTGAAGCTTTCTTT
CASSLVTGPLRNTEAFF
>.|TRBV7-8|TRBJ2-3|few
TGTGCCAGCAGCTCCAAGCGGCCTAGCACAGATACGCAGTATTTT
CASSSKRPSTDTQYF
>.|TRBV7-8|TRBJ1-2|few
TGTGCCAGCAGCCCCGAAGCGGCAGGACCTAGGGGCTACACCTTC
CASSPEAAGPRGYTF
>.|TRBV6-1|TRBJ1-1|few
TGTGCCAGCAGTCTCGCGGAGGGCACTGAAGCTTTCTTT
CASSLAEGTEAFF
>.|TRBV5-6|TRBJ2-1|many
TGTGCCAGCAGTCATACGTACCCCAGCTGGGGTGAGCAGTTCTTC
CASSHTYPSWGEQFF
>.|TRBV27|TRBJ2-1|.
TGTGCCAGCAGTTTATCGATAGTGGTCGAGGGGGACAATGAGCAGTTCTTC
CASSLSIVVEGDNEQFF
>.|TRBV11-2|TRBJ2-1|.
TGTGCCAGCAGCTTGACCCCTAACCGGGAGCAGTTCTTC
CASSLTPNREQFF
>TRBD1|TRBV12-3/TRBV12-4|TRBJ2-7|.
TGTGCCAGCAGTTTAGAGAACAGGGGGCACTACGAGCAGTACTTC
CASSLENRGHYEQYF
>TRBD1|TRBV27|TRBJ2-7|few
TGTGCCAGCAGTCCGTGGGACAGGGTTCCCTACGAGCAGTACTTC
CASSPWDRVPYEQYF
>.|TRBV11-2|TRBJ2-6|few
TGTGCCAGCAGCTTAGACAGCTCTGGGGCCAACGTCCTGACTTTC
CASSLDSSGANVLTF
>.|TRBV11-2|TRBJ1-3|.
TGTGCCAGCAGCTTATGGGAGAGACAGGCTGGAAACACCATATATTTT
CASSLWERQAGNTIYF
>TRBD1|TRBV7-8|TRBJ1-5|few
TGTGCCAGCAGCGCAGGGGGGGCAGGTCAGCCCCAGCATTTT
CASSAGGAGQPQHF
>TRBD1|TRBV7-9|TRBJ2-1|.
TGTGCCAGCAGGATCCCGGGGGACAGGGCCTACAATGAGCAGTTCTTC
CASRIPGDRAYNEQFF
>.|TRBV20-1|TRBJ2-5|.
TGCAGTGCCCAGTGGGGCCAAGAGACCCAGTACTTC
CSAQWGQETQYF
>.|TRBV30|TRBJ1-6|few
TGTGCCTGGAGGGGTTCCTATAATTCACCCCTCCACTTT
CAWRGSYNSPLHF
>.|TRBV7-6|TRBJ2-6|.
TGTGCCAGCAGCTTAATCCGCCCTTCTGGGGCCAACGTCCTGACTTTC
CASSLIRPSGANVLTF
>TRBD1|TRBV5-5|TRBJ1-5|.
TGTGCCAGCAGTCCGGGACAGGGCATTCAGCCCCAGCATTTT
CASSPGQGIQPQHF
>.|TRBV7-2|TRBJ1-1|.
TGTGCCAGCAGCTCTCGGCCGGGAGGGAACACTGAAGCTTTCTTT
CASSSRPGGNTEAFF
>TRBD2|TRBV7-8|TRBJ2-1|.
TGTGCCAGCAGCTTACGACTAGCGGGGCTTGAAACCCCAAACAATGAGCAGTTCTTC
CASSLRLAGLETPNNEQFF
>.|TRBV12-3/TRBV12-4|TRBJ1-5|few
TGTGCCAGCAGTTTAGGGACAGACCCTCTTGGGCAGCCCCAGCATTTT
CASSLGTDPLGQPQHF
>.|TRBV6-1|TRBJ2-3|few
TGTGCCAGCAGTCCACCCTCGTCCCTTGGCACAGATACGCAGTATTTT
CASSPPSSLGTDTQYF
>.|TRBV7-9|TRBJ2-6|.
TGTGCCAGCAGCTCTTACCAGATCACTGGGGCCAACGTCCTGACTTTC
CASSSYQITGANVLTF
>.|TRBV12-3/TRBV12-4|TRBJ2-1|.
TGTGCCAGCAGTACAGTCCTGAATGAGCAGTTCTTC
CASSTVLNEQFF
>TRBD2|TRBV6-8|TRBJ2-3|once
TGTGCCAGCAGTTTCACCGGGACTAGCGGTGGCACAGATACGCAGTATTTT
CASSFTGTSGGTDTQYF
>TRBD1|TRBV6-6|TRBJ1-4|.
TGTGCCAGCAGTCCGACAGGGTCAGGGGAAAAACTGTTTTTT
CASSPTGSGEKLFF
>.|TRBV7-9|TRBJ2-3|few
TGTGCCAGCAGCAGCGGGACACCAACAGATACGCAGTATTTT
CASSSGTPTDTQYF
>.|TRBV7-8|TRBJ2-2|few
TGTGCCAGCAGCTTAGGTAGCTACACCGGGGAGCTGTTTTTT
CASSLGSYTGELFF
>.|TRBV14|TRBJ2-1|once
TGTGCCAGCAGCCCCTGGAGGGCGGGCTACAATGAGCAGTTCTTC
CASSPWRAGYNEQFF
>.|TRBV11-3|TRBJ2-7|few
TGTGCCAGCAGCTCAGCCGAAGGGCGAGCCTCCTACGAGCAGTACTTC
CASSSAEGRASYEQYF
>.|TRBV28|TRBJ1-5|.
TGTGCCAGCGGTGGGAATTGGGTCGACAGCAATCAGCCCCAGCATTTT
CASGGNWVDSNQPQHF
>.|TRBV27|TRBJ1-6|.
TGTGCCAGCAGCCCTTTTGAAGGGTATAATTCACCCCTCCACTTT
CASSPFEGYNSPLHF
>.|TRBV7-6|TRBJ2-7|many
TGTGCCAGCAGCTTACAGGGCCCGGTCAGCACCTACGAGCAGTACTTC
CASSLQGPVSTYEQYF
>TRBD1|TRBV7-6|TRBJ2-1|.
TGTGCCAGCCAGGGGGCAGGTGAGCAGTTCTTC
CASQGAGEQFF